The present TCR beta chain was sequenced within a study of T cell repertoires in cytomegalovirus infection. Study context: It was the public TCR beta signatures that indicated both CMV infection and matching HLA type.

The length of the CDR3 is 17 residues. The V gene lost 8 bases and the J gene lost 4 bases, with 25 bases spanning the gap. TCRdb fed the reads into MiXCR, producing one record per CDR3 protein. The repertoire consists of about 320,000 distinct CDR3 sequences, with over 7.5% occurring once and the leading ten covering 3.5% to 4.5%. With regard to this clonotype: Its target is unknown.

Findings and limits, study-wide: Dominant in the ex vivo response were TCR beta clonotypes restricted by HLA-C and specific for CMV. Public TCR beta family frequency separated CMV-and-HLA carriers, including in an independent cohort.

V gene TRBV12-3 or TRBV12-4 combines with J gene TRBJ2-3; a possible D gene is TRBD2 (7 bases). Sequenced input: PBMCs. The sequence was obtained from a human donor in good health (CMV status not recorded). Some clones in this sample may be carry-over from other donors' samples. The CDR3 DNA reads as TGTGCCAGCGGGGGGGCTAGCGGTTTCACGAGCGCAGATACGCAGTATTTT. It specifies CASGGASGFTSADTQYF.